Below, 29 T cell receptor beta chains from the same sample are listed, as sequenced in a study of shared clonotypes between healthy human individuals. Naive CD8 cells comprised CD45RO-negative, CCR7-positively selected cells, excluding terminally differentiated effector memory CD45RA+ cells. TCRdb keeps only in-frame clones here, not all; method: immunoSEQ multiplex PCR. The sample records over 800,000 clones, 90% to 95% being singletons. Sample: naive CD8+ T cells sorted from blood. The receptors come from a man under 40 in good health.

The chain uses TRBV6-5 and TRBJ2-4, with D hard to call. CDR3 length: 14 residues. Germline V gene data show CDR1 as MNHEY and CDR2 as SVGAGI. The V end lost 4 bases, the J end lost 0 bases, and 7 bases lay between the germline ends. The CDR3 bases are TGTGCCAGCAGTTCCACAATAGCCAAAAACATTCAGTACTTC. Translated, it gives CASSSTIAKNIQYF.

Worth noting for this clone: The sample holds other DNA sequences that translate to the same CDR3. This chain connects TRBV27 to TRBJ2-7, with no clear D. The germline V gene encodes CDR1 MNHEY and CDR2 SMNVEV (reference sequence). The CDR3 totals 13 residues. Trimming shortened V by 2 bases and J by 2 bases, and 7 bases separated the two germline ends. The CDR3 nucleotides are TGTGCCAGCAGTTTAACTCGTACCTACGAGCAGTACTTC. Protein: CASSLTRTYEQYF.

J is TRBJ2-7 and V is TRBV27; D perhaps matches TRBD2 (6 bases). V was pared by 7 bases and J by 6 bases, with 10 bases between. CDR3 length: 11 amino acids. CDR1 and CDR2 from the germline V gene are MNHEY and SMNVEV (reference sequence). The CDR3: CASIRGGEQYF. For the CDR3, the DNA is TGTGCCAGCATCCGGGGAGGCGAGCAGTACTTC.

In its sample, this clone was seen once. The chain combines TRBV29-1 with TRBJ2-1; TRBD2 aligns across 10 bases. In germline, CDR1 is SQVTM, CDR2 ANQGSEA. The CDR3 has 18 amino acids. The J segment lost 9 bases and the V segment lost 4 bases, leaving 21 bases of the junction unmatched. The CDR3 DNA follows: TGCAGCGTTGTCCCAAGCGGGAGGGCCGTCTCCATCGTGAGTGAGCAGTTCTTC. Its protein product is CSVVPSGRAVSIVSEQFF.

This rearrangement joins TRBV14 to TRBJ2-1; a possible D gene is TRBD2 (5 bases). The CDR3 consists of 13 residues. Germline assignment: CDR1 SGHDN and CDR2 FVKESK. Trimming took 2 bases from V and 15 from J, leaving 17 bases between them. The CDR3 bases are TGTGCCAGCAGCCAATCGAGGGCCGACGGTAGGTTCTTC. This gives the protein CASSQSRADGRFF.

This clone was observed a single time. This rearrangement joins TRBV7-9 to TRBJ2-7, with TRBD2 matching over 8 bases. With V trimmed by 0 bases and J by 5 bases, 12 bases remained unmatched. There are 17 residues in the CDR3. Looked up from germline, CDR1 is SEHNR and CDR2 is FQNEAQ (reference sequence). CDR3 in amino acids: CASSLASDGTSGNEQYF. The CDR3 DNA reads TGTGCCAGCAGCTTAGCCTCCGACGGAACTAGCGGCAACGAGCAGTACTTC.

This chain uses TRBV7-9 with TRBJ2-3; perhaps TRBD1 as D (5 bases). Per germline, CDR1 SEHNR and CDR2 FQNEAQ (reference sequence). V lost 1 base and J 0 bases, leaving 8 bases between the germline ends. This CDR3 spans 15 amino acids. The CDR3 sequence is CASSLGRASTDTQYF. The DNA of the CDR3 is TGTGCCAGCAGCTTAGGCAGGGCTAGCACAGATACGCAGTATTTT.

The CDR3 DNA is TGTGCCAGCAGCCTTAGCGGGTGGTACGAGCAGTACTTC. It codes for CASSLSGWYEQYF. The rearrangement links TRBV11-2 to TRBJ2-7; TRBD2 aligns across 7 bases. Per the germline V gene, CDR1 is SGHAT and CDR2 is FQNNGV. The CDR3 sequence is 13 residues long. J gave up 4 bases and V 5 bases, and 5 bases lay outside the gene matches.

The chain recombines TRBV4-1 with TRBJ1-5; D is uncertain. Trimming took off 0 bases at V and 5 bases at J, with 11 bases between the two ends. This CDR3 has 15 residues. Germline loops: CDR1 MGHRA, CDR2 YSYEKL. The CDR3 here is CASSQEPGFDQPQHF. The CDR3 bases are TGCGCCAGCAGCCAAGAGCCCGGGTTCGATCAGCCCCAGCATTTT.

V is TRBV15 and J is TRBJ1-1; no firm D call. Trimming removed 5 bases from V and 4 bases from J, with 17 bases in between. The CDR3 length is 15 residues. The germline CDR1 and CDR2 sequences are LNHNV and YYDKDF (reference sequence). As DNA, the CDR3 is TGTGCCACCAGCCCCCGGGTGGGCGCGGGCACTGAAGCTTTCTTT. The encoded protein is CATSPRVGAGTEAFF. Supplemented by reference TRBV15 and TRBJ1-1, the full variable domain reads DAMVIQNPRYQVTQFGKPVTLSCSQTLNHNVMYWYQQKSSQAPKLLFHYYDKDFNNEADTPDNFQSRRPNTSFCFLDIRSPGLGDTAMYLCATSPRVGAGTEAFFGQGTRLTVV.

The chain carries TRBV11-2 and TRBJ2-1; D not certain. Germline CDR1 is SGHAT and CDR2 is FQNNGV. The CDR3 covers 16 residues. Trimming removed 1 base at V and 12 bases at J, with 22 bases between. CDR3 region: CASSLAYESSDPVQFF. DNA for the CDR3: TGTGCCAGCAGCTTAGCTTACGAGTCATCGGATCCTGTGCAGTTCTTC.

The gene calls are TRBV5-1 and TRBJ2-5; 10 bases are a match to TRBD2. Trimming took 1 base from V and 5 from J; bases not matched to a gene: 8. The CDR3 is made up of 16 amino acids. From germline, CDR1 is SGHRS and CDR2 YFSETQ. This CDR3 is CASSLNLAGDSETQYF. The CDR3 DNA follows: TGCGCCAGCAGCTTGAATCTAGCGGGAGATTCGGAGACCCAGTACTTC. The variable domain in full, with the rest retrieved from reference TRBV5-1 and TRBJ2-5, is KAGVTQTPRYLIKTRGQQVTLSCSPISGHRSVSWYQQTPGQGLQFLFEYFSETQRNKGNFPGRFSGRQFSNSRSEMNVSTLELGDSALYLCASSLNLAGDSETQYFGPGTRLLVL.

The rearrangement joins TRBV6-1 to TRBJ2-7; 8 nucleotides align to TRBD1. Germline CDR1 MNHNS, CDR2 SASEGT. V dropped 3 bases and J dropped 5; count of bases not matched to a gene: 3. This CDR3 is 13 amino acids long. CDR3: CASSEGQANEQYF. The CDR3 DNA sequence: TGTGCCAGCAGTGAGGGACAGGCCAACGAGCAGTACTTC.

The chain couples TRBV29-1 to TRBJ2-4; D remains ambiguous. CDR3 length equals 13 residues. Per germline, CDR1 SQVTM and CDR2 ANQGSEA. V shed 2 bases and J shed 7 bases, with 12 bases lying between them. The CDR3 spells CSVELSGWNIQYF. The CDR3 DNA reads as TGCAGCGTTGAATTATCTGGGTGGAACATTCAGTACTTC.

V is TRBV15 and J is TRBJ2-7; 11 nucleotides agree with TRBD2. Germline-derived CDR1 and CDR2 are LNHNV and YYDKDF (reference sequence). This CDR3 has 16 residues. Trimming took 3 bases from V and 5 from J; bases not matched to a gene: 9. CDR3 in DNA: TGTGCCACCAGCAGTTTTACTAGCGGGAGATTGAACGAGCAGTACTTC. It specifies CATSSFTSGRLNEQYF.

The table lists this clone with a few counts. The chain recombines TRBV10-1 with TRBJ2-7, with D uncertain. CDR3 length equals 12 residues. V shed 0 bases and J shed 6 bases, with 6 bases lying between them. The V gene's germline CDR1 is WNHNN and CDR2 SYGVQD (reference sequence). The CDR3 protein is CASSESTSEQYF. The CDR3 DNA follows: TGCGCCAGCAGTGAGTCCACCTCCGAGCAGTACTTC.

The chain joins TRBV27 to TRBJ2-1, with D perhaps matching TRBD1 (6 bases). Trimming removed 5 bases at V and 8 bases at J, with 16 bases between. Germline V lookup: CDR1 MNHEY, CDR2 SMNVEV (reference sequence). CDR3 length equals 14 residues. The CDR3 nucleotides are TGTGCCAGCAGTAGTCGGTGGGGGCAGGATGAGCAGTTCTTC. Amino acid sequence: CASSSRWGQDEQFF.

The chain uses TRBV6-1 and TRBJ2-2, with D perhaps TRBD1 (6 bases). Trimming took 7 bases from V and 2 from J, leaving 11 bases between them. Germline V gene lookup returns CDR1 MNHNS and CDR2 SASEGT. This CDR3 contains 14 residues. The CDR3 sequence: CASTDRLNTGELFF. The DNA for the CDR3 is TGTGCCAGCACGGACAGATTAAACACCGGGGAGCTGTTTTTT.

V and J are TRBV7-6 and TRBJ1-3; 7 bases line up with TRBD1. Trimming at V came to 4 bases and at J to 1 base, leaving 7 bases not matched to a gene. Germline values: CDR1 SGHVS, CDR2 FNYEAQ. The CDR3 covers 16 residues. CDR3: CASSSPQGGSGNTIYF. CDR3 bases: TGTGCCAGCAGCTCACCTCAGGGGGGATCTGGAAACACCATATATTTT.

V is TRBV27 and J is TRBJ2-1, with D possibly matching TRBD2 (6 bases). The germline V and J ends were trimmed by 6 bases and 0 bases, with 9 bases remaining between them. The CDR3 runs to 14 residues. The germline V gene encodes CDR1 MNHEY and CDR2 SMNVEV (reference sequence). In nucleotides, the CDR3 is TGTGCCAGCAGAGCGGGTGGCTCCTACAATGAGCAGTTCTTC. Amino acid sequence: CASRAGGSYNEQFF.

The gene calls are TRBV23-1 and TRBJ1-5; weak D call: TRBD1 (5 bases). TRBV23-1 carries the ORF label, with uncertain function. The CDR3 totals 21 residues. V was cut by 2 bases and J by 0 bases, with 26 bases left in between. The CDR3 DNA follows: TGCGCCAGCAGTCAAATAGTACAATCACCGGTGCGGGGGGATAGCAATCAGCCCCAGCATTTT. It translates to CASSQIVQSPVRGDSNQPQHF.

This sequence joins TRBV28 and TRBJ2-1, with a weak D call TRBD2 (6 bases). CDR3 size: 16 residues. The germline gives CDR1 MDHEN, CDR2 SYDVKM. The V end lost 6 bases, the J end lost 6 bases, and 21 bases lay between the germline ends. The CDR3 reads CASRSLWGEKVNEQFF. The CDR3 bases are TGTGCCAGCAGATCTCTATGGGGGGAGAAGGTCAATGAGCAGTTCTTC.

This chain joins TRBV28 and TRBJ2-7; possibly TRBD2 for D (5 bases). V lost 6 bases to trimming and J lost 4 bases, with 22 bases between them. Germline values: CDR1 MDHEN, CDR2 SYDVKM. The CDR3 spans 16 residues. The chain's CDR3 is CASSYPVAGTSYEQYF. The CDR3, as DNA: TGTGCCAGCAGCTATCCCGTGGCGGGCACCTCTTACGAGCAGTACTTC.

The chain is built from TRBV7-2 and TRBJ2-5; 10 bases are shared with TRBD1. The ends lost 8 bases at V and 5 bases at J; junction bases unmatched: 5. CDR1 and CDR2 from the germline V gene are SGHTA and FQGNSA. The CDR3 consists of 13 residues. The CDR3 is CASATGGAETQYF. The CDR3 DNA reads TGTGCCAGCGCGACAGGGGGCGCTGAGACCCAGTACTTC.

The CDR3 DNA follows: TGTGCCAGCAGCACAGGGACAGGGGGGTTCTACGAGCAGTACTTC. Protein sequence: CASSTGTGGFYEQYF. This chain links TRBV28 with TRBJ2-7; TRBD1 matches at 11 bases. Looked up from germline, CDR1 is MDHEN and CDR2 is SYDVKM. The V and J ends lost 6 bases and 3 bases, in that order; junction bases with no gene match: 7. The CDR3 is 15 amino acids.

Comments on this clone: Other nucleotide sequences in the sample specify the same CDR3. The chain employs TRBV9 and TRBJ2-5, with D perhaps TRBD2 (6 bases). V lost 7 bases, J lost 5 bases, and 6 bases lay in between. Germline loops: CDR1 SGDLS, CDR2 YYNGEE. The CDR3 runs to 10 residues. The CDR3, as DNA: TGTGCCAGCGGGGGGGAGACCCAGTACTTC. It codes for CASGGETQYF. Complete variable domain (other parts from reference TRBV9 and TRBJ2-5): DSGVTQTPKHLITATGQRVTLRCSPRSGDLSVYWYQQSLDQGLQFLIQYYNGEERAKGNILERFSAQQFPDLHSELNLSSLELGDSALYFCASGGETQYFGPGTRLLVL.

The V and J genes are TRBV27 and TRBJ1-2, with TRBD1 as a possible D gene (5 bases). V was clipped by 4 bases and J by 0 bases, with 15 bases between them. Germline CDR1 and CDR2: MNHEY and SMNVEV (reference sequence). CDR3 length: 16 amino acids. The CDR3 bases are TGTGCCAGCAGTTCTTCAAGGGACGTAGCTAACTATGGCTACACCTTC. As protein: CASSSSRDVANYGYTF.

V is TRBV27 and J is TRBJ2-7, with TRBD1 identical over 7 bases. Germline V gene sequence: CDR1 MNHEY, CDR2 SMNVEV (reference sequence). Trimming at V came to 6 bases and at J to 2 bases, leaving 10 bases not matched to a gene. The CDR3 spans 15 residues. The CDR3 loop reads CASRPGTAYPYEQYF. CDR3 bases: TGTGCCAGCAGACCCGGGACAGCTTATCCCTACGAGCAGTACTTC.

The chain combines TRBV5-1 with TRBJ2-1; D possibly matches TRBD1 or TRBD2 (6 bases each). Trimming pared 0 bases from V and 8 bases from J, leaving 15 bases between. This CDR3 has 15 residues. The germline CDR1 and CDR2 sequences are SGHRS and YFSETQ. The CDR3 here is CASSLEGPGGDEQFF. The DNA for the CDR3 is TGCGCCAGCAGCTTGGAGGGTCCCGGGGGCGATGAGCAGTTCTTC.